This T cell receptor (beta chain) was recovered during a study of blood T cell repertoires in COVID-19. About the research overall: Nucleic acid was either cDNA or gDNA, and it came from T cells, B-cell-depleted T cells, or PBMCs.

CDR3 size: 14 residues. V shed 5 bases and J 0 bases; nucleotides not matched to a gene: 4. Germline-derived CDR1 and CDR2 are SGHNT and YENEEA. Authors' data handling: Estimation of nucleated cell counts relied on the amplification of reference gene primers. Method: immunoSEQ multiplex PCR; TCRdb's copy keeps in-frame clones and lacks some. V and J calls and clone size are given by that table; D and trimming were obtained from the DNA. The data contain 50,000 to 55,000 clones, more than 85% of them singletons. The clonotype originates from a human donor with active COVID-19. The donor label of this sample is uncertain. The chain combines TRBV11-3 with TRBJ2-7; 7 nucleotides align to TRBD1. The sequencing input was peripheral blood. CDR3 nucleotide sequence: TGTGCCAGCAGCGTGGGACAGAACTCCTACGAGCAGTACTTC. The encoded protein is CASSVGQNSYEQYF.